Given below is one TCR beta chain in context. Described time point: recipient sample about 28 days before transplant, after cytoreduction. This specimen belongs to a study of T cell clonotyping in hematopoietic cell transplantation. V dropped 3 bases and J dropped 12 bases, with 13 bases sitting between them. Germline-derived CDR1 and CDR2 are SGHDT and YYEEEE. The CDR3 is 12 residues long. Assay used: immunoSEQ multiplex PCR; TCRdb lists only in-frame clones, some missing. Among roughly 20,000 clones listed, 90% were seen once. The sample in question was peripheral blood mononuclear cells, obtained before stem cell transplant. This chain joins TRBV5-6 and TRBJ1-5, with D possibly matching TRBD1 (6 bases). The clonotype was recovered from a man aged 18 to 29 with biphenotypic leukemia. Some clones in this sample may be carry-over from other donors' samples. CDR3 region: CASSSQGGYQHF. CDR3 nucleotide sequence: TGTGCCAGCAGCTCTCAAGGGGGATACCAGCATTTT.